The rows below give T cell receptor beta chains drawn from one sample of a study of identical twins. Each CDR3 protein gets one entry after TCRdb re-called the 5' RACE reads with MiXCR. The sample has about 690,000 distinct CDR3 sequences; 5.5% to 6.5% are singletons. Material: naive T cells sorted from blood. Every receptor here comes from a man aged 18 to 29 in good health. CDR3s leave out the opening cysteine and the closing phenylalanine or tryptophan. Each record gives: CDR3 protein, clone size, V gene, J gene, D gene. D genes are given only for firm matches. Clone size is given for some rows only: seen once, a few or many times, or a class if the clone is expanded.

CDR3: ASSVGGLVQPQH
size: few
V: TRBV27
J: TRBJ1-5
D: -

CDR3: ASSLTGGWDQPQH
size: many
V: TRBV5-1
J: TRBJ1-5
D: TRBD1

CDR3: ASSQALRQTTYEQY
size: few
V: TRBV14
J: TRBJ2-7
D: -

CDR3: ASSLVGDVTLFHADTQY
size: few
V: TRBV7-8
J: TRBJ2-3
D: -

CDR3: ASSETLAGAFYEQY
size: -
V: TRBV2
J: TRBJ2-7
D: TRBD2

CDR3: ASSQNEAGISGTF
size: few
V: TRBV4-1
J: TRBJ1-1
D: -

CDR3: ASSRGTSGLLGNEQF
size: few
V: TRBV7-2
J: TRBJ2-1
D: TRBD2

CDR3: ASSLNQGRATLH
size: -
V: TRBV12-3/TRBV12-4
J: TRBJ1-6
D: -

CDR3: ASSSNTGTGPPDTQY
size: -
V: TRBV6-1
J: TRBJ2-3
D: TRBD1

CDR3: ASSRYSLANQPQH
size: few
V: TRBV23-1
J: TRBJ1-5
D: -

CDR3: ASSPRTGGDPNGYT
size: few
V: TRBV5-1
J: TRBJ1-2
D: TRBD1

CDR3: ASSFRLAGLTDTQY
size: few
V: TRBV6-5
J: TRBJ2-3
D: TRBD2

CDR3: SAIQTGGTDTQY
size: many
V: TRBV20-1
J: TRBJ2-3
D: -

CDR3: ASSERLAGGPHNEQF
size: -
V: TRBV6-1
J: TRBJ2-1
D: TRBD2